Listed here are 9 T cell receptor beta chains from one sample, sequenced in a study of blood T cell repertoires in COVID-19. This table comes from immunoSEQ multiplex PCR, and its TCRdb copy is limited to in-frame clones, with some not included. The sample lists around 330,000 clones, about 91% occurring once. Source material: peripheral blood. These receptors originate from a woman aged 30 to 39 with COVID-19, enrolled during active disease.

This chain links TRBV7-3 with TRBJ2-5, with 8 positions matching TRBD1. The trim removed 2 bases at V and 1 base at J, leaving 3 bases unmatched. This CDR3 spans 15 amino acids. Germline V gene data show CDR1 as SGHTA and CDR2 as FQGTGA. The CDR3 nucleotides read TGTGCCAGCAGCTTAGGGACAGGACCCCAAGAGACCCAGTACTTC. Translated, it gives CASSLGTGPQETQYF.

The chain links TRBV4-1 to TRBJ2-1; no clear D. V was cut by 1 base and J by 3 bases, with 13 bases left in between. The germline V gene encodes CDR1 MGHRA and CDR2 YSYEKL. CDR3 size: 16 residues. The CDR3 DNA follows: TGCGCCAGCAGCCAAGCCGAGGCGGTAATCTACAATGAGCAGTTCTTC. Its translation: CASSQAEAVIYNEQFF.

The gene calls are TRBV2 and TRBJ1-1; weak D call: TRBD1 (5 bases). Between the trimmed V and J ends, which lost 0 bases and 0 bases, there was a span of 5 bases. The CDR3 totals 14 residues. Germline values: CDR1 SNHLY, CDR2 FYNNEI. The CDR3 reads CASSEARVNTEAFF. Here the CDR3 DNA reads TGTGCCAGCAGTGAAGCCAGGGTGAACACTGAAGCTTTCTTT.

CDR3 DNA: TGTGCCACCAGCAGAGGAGGCGGGAATCAGCCCCAGCATTTT. It codes for CATSRGGGNQPQHF. This chain joins TRBV15 and TRBJ1-5, with no clear D. The CDR3 runs to 14 residues. In germline, CDR1 is LNHNV, CDR2 YYDKDF (reference sequence). V was pared by 1 base and J by 4 bases, with 8 bases between.

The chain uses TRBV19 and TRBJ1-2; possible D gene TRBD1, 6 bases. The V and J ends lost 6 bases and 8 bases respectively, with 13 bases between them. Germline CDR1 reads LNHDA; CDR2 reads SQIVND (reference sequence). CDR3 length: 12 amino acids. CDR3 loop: CASSQTGLGYTF. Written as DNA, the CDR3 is TGTGCCAGTAGCCAAACAGGGTTAGGCTACACCTTC.

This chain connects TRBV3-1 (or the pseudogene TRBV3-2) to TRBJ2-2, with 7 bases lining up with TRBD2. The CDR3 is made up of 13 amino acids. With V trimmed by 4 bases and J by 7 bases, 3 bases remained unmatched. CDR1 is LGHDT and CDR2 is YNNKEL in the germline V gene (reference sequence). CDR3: CASSPGGGGELFF. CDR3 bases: TGTGCCAGCAGCCCTGGGGGGGGCGGGGAGCTGTTTTTT.

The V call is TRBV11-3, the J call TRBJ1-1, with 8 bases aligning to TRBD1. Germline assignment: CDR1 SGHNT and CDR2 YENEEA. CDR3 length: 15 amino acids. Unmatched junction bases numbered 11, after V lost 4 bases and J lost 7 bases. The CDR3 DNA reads TGTGCCAGCAGCTCCGGGGGGCAGGGGGCCAGTGAAGCTTTCTTT. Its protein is CASSSGGQGASEAFF.

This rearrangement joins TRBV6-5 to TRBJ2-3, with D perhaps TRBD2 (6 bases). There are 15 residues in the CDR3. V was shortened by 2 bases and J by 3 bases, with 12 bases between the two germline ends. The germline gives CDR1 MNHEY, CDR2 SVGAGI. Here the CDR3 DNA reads TGTGCCAGCAGTTACGGGAGGACTGGAACAGATACGCAGTATTTT. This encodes CASSYGRTGTDTQYF.

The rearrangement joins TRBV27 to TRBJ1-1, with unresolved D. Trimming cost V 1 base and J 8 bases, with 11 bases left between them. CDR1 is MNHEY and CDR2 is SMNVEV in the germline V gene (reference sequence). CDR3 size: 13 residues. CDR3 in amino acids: CASSLLNRLEAFF. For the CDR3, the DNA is TGTGCCAGCAGTTTATTAAACAGACTAGAAGCTTTCTTT.